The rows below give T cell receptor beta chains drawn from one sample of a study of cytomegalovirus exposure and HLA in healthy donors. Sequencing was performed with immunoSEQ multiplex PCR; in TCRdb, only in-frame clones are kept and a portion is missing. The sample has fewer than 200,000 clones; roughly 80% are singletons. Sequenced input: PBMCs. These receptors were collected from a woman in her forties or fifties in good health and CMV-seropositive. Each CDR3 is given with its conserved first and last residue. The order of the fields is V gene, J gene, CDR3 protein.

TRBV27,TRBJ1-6,CASSLAEIHSPLHF
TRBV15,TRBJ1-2,CATSGGGALLGYTF
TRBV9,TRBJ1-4,CASSVQGTNEKLFF
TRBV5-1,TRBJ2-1,CASSLGDSYNEQFF
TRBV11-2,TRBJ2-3,CASSYTGVSPDTQYF
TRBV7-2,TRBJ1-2,CASSLSGTVNYGYTF
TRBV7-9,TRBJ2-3,CASSLATGTDTQYF
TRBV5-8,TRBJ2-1,CASSVTGTNEQFF
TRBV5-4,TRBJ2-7,CASSSRKQAGSIYEQYF
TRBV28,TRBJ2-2,CATGAPNTGELFF
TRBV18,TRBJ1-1,CASSPPHGQNTEAFF
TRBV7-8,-,CASRSGGTQTYEQYF
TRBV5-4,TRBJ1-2,CASSLRGGGYGYTF
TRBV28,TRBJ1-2,CASSLSGWDNYGYTF
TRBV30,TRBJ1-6,CAWSVDRGGSYNSPLHF
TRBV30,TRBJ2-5,CAWSFVKETQYF
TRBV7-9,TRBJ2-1,CASSLSGTSGYNEQFF
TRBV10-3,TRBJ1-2,CAIKDRRTNYGYTF
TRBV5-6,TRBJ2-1,CASSSPGLELIYNEQFF
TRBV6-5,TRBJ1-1,CASRLTGGTEAFF
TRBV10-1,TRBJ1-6,CASSENPVNSPLHF
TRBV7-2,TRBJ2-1,CASSSKPKSSYNEQFF
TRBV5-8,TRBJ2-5,CASSLAVAGEGTQYF
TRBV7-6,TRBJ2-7,CASSLGQGSPASSEQYF
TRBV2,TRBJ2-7,CASVKAGGSYEQYF
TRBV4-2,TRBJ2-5,CASSQWDRPWGETQYF
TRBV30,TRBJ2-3,CAWSGIADGDTQYF
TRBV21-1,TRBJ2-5,CASSKLTDRVEETQYF